This TCR beta chain was documented in a study of blood T cells in healthy people across ages. Study-wide results and limits: Diversity of TCR beta per million T cells declined in a roughly linear way with age.

A second PCR of 7 to 11 cycles used a sample-barcoded 5' primer and a J-beta primer mix. Every molecule of cDNA carried a tag from a template-switch adaptor with 12 random nucleotides. TCRdb redid the calling of the 5' RACE reads with MiXCR, one entry per CDR3 protein. Found here are around 400,000 distinct CDR3 sequences, 45% to 60% of them singletons; the top ten hold 45% to 60%. For this clonotype: The antigen is undetermined.

This CDR3 has 14 amino acids. With 0 bases removed from V and 6 bases from J, the gap between germline ends came to 10 bases. The germline gives CDR1 SGHRS, CDR2 YFSETQ. Staff drew approximately 9.7 milliliters of peripheral blood from each donor. The sample consisted of blood. The chain combines TRBV5-1 with TRBJ1-5; D is ambiguous. This receptor was taken from a man aged 60-69 years in good health. Here the CDR3 reads CASSLGPTGQPQHF. The CDR3 DNA is TGCGCCAGCAGCTTGGGGCCCACGGGTCAGCCCCAGCATTTT.